The clone carrying this T cell receptor (beta chain) was seen more than once but under ten times. As yet, its antigen is unknown. TCRdb analysed the RT-PCR reads with MiXCR anew, one entry per CDR3 protein. The repertoire holds 650,000 to 800,000 distinct CDR3 sequences, with around a sixth as singletons. This specimen comes from a study of response to subunit inactivated influenza vaccine. Study observations and caveats: Only a handful of new T cells, the authors suggested, are recruited with each seasonal influenza vaccination.

The V end lost 6 bases, the J end lost 2 bases, and 10 bases lay between the germline ends. The CDR3 is made up of 13 amino acids. Germline CDR1 and CDR2: MDHEN and SYDVKM. This TCR was recovered from a man aged 50 to 59 who received an inactivated influenza vaccine. This chain joins TRBV28 and TRBJ1-2; D remains unclear. Sequences were derived from PBMCs from blood, sampled more than 4 days after vaccination. As DNA, the CDR3 is TGTGCCAGCAGCTTTACGGAGAACTATGGCTACACCTTC. The encoded protein is CASSFTENYGYTF.